These T cell receptor beta chains were read from a single sample in a study of blood T cell repertoires in COVID-19. Assay: immunoSEQ multiplex PCR; the TCRdb copy retains only in-frame clones and omits some. The sample holds 60,000 to 70,000 clones; about 74% are singletons and the top ten take under 30%. The sequencing sample was made of peripheral blood. These receptor sequences come from an elderly woman with acute or convalescent COVID-19. Each CDR3 is given with its conserved first and last residue. D genes are given only for firm matches. Rows give clone size only sometimes, using once, few, many, or a class for an expanded clone.

clone size	V gene	D gene	J gene	CDR3 protein	CDR3 DNA
few	TRBV9	-	TRBJ2-3	CASSVVGGLGTQYF	TGTGCCAGCAGCGTAGTCGGGGGACTGGGTACGCAGTATTTT
-	TRBV11-3	TRBD2	TRBJ2-1	CASSLGASGAQAFF	TGTGCCAGCAGCTTAGGAGCTAGCGGGGCCCAAGCGTTCTTC
-	TRBV5-6	-	TRBJ2-2	CASSSGGRGTGELFF	TGTGCCAGCAGCAGTGGAGGGAGAGGGACCGGGGAGCTGTTTTTT
few	TRBV4-1	TRBD2	TRBJ2-7	CASSHLGRAPYEQYF	TGCGCCAGCAGCCATCTGGGGAGGGCCCCCTACGAGCAGTACTTC
few	TRBV7-2	TRBD2	TRBJ2-3	CASSLVTASGIKGTDTQYF	TGTGCCAGCAGCTTAGTAACGGCTAGCGGCATCAAGGGCACAGATACGCAGTATTTT
-	TRBV5-5	-	TRBJ1-1	CASNTAGGPEAFF	TGTGCCAGCAACACGGCTGGGGGCCCTGAAGCTTTCTTT
-	TRBV18	-	TRBJ1-3	CASSPMGGSSGNTIYF	TGTGCCAGCTCGCCAATGGGAGGGTCCTCTGGAAACACCATATATTTT
-	TRBV4-1	TRBD1	TRBJ1-4	CASSRTGQLVNEKLFF	TGCGCCAGCAGCCGGACGGGACAGCTTGTTAATGAAAAACTGTTTTTT
-	TRBV6-2/TRBV6-3	TRBD2	TRBJ2-3	CASSILAGGPGDTQYF	TGTGCCAGCAGCATCTTAGCGGGAGGGCCTGGTGATACGCAGTATTTT
-	TRBV19	-	TRBJ1-6	CASSIGGTALHF	TGTGCCAGTAGTATAGGAGGGACTGCTCTCCACTTT
-	TRBV6-1	TRBD2	TRBJ2-5	CASSERSGGFQETQYF	TGTGCCAGCAGTGAGCGTAGCGGGGGATTCCAAGAGACCCAGTACTTC
few	TRBV27	-	TRBJ2-5	CASRTRGAGQETQYF	TGTGCCAGCCGCACCCGGGGGGCGGGACAAGAGACCCAGTACTTC
-	TRBV19	-	TRBJ2-2	CASSMSGLRTGELFF	TGTGCCAGTAGTATGTCGGGGTTACGCACCGGGGAGCTGTTTTTT
-	TRBV6-6	TRBD2	TRBJ2-1	CASNFIAGGPLNEQFF	TGTGCCAGCAACTTTATAGCGGGAGGGCCTTTGAATGAGCAGTTCTTC
-	TRBV7-2	TRBD1	TRBJ1-6	CASSRTGGRSPLHF	TGTGCCAGCAGCCGGACAGGGGGCCGGTCACCCCTCCACTTT
-	TRBV7-9	-	TRBJ2-1	CASSSPQIPYYNEQFF	TGTGCCAGCAGCTCTCCCCAGATTCCATACTACAATGAGCAGTTCTTC
-	TRBV3-1/TRBV3-2	TRBD2	TRBJ2-1	CASSQGGRAYHEQFF	TGTGCCAGCAGCCAGGGGGGGAGGGCCTACCATGAGCAGTTCTTC
-	TRBV6-5	-	TRBJ1-2	CASTPQGRGNYGYTF	TGTGCCAGCACCCCGCAGGGGAGAGGCAACTATGGCTACACCTTC